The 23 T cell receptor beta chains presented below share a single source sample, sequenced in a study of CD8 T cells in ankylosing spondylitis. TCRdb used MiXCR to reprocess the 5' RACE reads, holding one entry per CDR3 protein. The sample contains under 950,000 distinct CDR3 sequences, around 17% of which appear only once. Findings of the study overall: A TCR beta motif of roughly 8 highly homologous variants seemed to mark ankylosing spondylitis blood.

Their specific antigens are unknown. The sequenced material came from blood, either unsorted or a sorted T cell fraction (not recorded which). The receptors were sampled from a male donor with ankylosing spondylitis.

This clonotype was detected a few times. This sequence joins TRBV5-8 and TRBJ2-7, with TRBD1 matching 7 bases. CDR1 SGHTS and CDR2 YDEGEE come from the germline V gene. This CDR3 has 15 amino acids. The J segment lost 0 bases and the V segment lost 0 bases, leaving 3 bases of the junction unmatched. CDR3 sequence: CASSLETGPSYEQYF. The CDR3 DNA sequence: TGTGCCAGCAGCTTGGAGACAGGGCCCTCCTACGAGCAGTACTTC.

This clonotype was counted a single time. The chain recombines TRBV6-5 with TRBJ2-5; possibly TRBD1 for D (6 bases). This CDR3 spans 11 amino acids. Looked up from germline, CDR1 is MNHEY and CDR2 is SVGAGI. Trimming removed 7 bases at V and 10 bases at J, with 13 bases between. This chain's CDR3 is CASNPPGVQYF. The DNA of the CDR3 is TGTGCCAGCAACCCACCAGGGGTCCAGTACTTC.

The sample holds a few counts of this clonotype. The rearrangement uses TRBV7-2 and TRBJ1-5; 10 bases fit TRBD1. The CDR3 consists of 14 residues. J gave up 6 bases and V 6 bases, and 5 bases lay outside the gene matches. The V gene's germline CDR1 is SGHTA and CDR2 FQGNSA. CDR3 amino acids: CASSDRGRGQPQHF. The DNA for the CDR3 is TGTGCCAGCAGTGACAGGGGGCGAGGTCAGCCCCAGCATTTT.

CDR3 in DNA: TGTGCCAGCGGAAGGGCATACGGAGCGGGAGCTTTACTTTACTCCTACAATGAGCAGTTCTTC. This codes for CASGRAYGAGALLYSYNEQFF. J is TRBJ2-1 and V is TRBV27; 8 bases are a match to TRBD2. The CDR3 runs 21 residues. Germline-derived CDR1 and CDR2 are MNHEY and SMNVEV (reference sequence). V trimming: 8 bases; J trimming: 0 bases; junction bases outside the gene matches: 24.

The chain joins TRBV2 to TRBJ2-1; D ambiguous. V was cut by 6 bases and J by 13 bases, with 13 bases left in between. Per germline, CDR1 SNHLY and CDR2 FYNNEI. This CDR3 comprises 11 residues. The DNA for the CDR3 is TGTGCCAGCAGGGAAAAGGCACTACAGTTCTTC. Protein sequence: CASREKALQFF.

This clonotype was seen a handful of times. The CDR3, as DNA: TGCAGTGCTAGAGCTATACTAGCGGGCTACAATGAGCAGTTCTTC. Translation: CSARAILAGYNEQFF. V usage is TRBV20-1 and J usage is TRBJ2-1, with 9 bases lining up with TRBD2. Germline CDR1 reads DFQATT; CDR2 reads SNEGSKA (reference sequence). This CDR3 is built from 15 residues. Trimming cost V 1 base and J 3 bases; bases outside gene matches: 4.

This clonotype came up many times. The CDR3 nucleotides are TGCAGGGAGATAGTCATGAACACTGAAGCTTTCTTT. It specifies CREIVMNTEAFF. The rearrangement links TRBV29-1 to TRBJ1-1; D uncertain. The germline V gene encodes CDR1 SQVTM and CDR2 ANQGSEA. The CDR3 sequence is 12 residues long. Full variable domain (remainder filled in from reference TRBV29-1 and TRBJ1-1): SAVISQKPSRDICQRGTSLTIQCQVDSQVTMMFWYRQQPGQSLTLIATANQGSEATYESGFVIDKFPISRPNLTFSTLTVSNMSPEDSSIYLCREIVMNTEAFFGQGTRLTVV.

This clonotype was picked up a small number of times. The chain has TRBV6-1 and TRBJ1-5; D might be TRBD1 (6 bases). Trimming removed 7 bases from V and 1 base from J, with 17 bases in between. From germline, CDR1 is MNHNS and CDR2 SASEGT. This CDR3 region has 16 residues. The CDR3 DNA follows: TGTGCCAGCACCCTACCAGCGACAGGAAGCAATCAGCCCCAGCATTTT. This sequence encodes CASTLPATGSNQPQHF.

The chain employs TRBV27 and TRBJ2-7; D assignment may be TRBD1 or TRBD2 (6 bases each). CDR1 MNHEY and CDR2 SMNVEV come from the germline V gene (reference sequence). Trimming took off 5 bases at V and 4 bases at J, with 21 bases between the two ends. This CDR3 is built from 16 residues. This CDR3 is CASSPLTGREFYEQYF. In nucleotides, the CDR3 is TGTGCCAGCAGTCCACTAACAGGGCGGGAATTTTACGAGCAGTACTTC.

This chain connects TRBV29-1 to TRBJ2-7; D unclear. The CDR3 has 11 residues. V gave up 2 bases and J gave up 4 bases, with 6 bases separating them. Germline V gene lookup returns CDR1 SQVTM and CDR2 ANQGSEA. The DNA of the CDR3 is TGCAGCGTTGAATGGAATTACGAGCAGTACTTC. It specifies CSVEWNYEQYF.

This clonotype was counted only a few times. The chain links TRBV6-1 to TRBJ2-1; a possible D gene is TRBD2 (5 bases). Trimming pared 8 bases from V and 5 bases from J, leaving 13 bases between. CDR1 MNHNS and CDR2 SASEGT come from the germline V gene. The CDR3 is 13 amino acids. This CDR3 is CASRSGLNNEQFF. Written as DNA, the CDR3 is TGTGCCAGCCGGAGCGGCCTAAACAATGAGCAGTTCTTC.

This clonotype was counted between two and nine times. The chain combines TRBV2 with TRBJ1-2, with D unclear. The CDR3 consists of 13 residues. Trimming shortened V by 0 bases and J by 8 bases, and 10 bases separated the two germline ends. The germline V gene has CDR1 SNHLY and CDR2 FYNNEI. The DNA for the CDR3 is TGTGCCAGCAGTGAAGCGCCGAAGCAGGGCTACACCTTC. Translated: CASSEAPKQGYTF.

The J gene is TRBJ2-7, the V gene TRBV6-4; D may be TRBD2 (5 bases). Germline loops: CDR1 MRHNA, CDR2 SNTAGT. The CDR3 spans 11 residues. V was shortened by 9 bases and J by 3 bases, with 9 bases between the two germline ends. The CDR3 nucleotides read TGTGCCAGTCGGGCGGGCTACGAGCAGTACTTC. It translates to CASRAGYEQYF.

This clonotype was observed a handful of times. The CDR3 DNA follows: TGTGCCAGCAGCACCTCGGGCTCTTCCGAGCAGTACTTC. Translating it yields CASSTSGSSEQYF. This sequence joins TRBV7-9 and TRBJ2-7; D is undetermined. The CDR3 has 13 amino acids. Germline assignment: CDR1 SEHNR and CDR2 FQNEAQ (reference sequence). V was shortened by 5 bases and J by 6 bases, with 14 bases between the two germline ends. The whole variable domain, remainder taken from reference TRBV7-9 and TRBJ2-7, is DTGVSQNPRHKITKRGQNVTFRCDPISEHNRLYWYRQTLGQGPEFLTYFQNEAQLEKSRLLSDRFSAERPKGSFSTLEIQRTEQGDSAMYLCASSTSGSSEQYFGPGTRLTVT.

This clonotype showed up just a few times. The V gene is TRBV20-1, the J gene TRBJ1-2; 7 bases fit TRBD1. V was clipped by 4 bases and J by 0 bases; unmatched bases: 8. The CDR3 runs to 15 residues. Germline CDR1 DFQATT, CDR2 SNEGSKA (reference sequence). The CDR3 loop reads CSAIPYTGANYGYTF. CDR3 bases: TGCAGTGCTATCCCTTATACAGGGGCTAACTATGGCTACACCTTC.

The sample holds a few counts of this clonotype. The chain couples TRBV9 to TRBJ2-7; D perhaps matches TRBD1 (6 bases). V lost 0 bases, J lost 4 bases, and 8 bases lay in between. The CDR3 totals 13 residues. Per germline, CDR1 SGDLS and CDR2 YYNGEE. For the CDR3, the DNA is TGTGCCAGCAGCGTAGCTACAGGGTACGAGCAGTACTTC. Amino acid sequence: CASSVATGYEQYF.

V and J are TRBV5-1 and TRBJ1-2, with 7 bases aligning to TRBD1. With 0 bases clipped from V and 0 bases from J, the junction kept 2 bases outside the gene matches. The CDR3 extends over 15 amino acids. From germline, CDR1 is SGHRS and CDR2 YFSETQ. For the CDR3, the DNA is TGCGCCAGCAGCTTGGGGGACAGCCCTAACTATGGCTACACCTTC. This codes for CASSLGDSPNYGYTF. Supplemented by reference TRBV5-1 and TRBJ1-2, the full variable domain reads KAGVTQTPRYLIKTRGQQVTLSCSPISGHRSVSWYQQTPGQGLQFLFEYFSETQRNKGNFPGRFSGRQFSNSRSEMNVSTLELGDSALYLCASSLGDSPNYGYTFGSGTRLTVV.

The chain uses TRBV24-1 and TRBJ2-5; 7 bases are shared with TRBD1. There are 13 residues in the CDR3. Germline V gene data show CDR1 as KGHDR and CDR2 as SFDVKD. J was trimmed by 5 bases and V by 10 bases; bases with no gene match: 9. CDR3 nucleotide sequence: TGTGCCACAAAGGGGGCAGGGGAGGAGACCCAGTACTTC. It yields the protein CATKGAGEETQYF.

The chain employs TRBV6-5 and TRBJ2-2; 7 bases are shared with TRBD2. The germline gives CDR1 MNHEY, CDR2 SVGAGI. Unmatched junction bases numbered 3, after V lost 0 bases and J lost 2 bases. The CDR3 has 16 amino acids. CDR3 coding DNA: TGTGCCAGCAGTTACTCGCCTAGCGGCAACACCGGGGAGCTGTTTTTT. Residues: CASSYSPSGNTGELFF.

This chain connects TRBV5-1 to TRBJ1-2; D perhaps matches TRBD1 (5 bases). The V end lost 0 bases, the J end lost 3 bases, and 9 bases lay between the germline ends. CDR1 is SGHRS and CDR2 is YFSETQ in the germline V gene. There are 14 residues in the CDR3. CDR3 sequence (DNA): TGCGCCAGCAGCTTGGCCGCCAGGGACTATGGCTACACCTTC. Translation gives CASSLAARDYGYTF.

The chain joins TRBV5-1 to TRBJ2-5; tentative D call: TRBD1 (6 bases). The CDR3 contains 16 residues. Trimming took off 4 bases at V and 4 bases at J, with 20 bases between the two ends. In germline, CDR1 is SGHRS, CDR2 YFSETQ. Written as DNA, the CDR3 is TGCGCCAGCAGCGCGGATACTACAGGGATGGGAGAGACCCAGTACTTC. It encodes CASSADTTGMGETQYF.

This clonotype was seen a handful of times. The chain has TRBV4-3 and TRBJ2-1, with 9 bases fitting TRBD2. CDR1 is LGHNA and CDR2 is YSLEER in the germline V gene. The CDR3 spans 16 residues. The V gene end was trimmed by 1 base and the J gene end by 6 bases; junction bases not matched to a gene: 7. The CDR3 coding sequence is TGCGCCAGCAGCCAAGCCTCCGGGACTAGCTTCAATGAGCAGTTCTTC. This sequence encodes CASSQASGTSFNEQFF.

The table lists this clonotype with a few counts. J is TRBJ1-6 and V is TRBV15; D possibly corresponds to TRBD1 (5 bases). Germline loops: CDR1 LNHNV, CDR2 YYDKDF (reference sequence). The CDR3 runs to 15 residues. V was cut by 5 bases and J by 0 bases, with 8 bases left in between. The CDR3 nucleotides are TGTGCCACCAGCCTAGGGGCCTCCTATAATTCACCCCTCCACTTT. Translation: CATSLGASYNSPLHF.